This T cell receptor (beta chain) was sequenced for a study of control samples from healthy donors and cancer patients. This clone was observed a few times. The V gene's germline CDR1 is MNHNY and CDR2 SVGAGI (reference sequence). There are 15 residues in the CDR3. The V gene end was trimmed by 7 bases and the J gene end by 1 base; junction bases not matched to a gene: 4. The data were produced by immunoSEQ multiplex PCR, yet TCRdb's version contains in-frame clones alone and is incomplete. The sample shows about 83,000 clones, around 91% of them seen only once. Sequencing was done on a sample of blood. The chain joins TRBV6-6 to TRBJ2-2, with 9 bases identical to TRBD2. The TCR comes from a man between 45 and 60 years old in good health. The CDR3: CASTRSGGNTGELFF. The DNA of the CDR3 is TGTGCCAGCACCCGTAGCGGGGGGAACACCGGGGAGCTGTTTTTT.